The T cell receptor (beta chain) under discussion was sequenced for a study of cytomegalovirus exposure and HLA in healthy donors. CDR3 length: 15 residues. Germline assignment: CDR1 SSHAT and CDR2 FNYEAQ (reference sequence). Of note for this clone: One end of the junction fails to match germline, which may point to a read error.

A multiplex PCR was run with 60 Vbeta primers and 13 Jbeta primers. Profiled with immunoSEQ multiplex PCR; TCRdb holds only in-frame clones, not every one. The repertoire holds approximately 140,000 clones, nearly 90% seen once, with around 0.5% in the top ten. The sample was PBMCs. J is TRBJ2-1 and V is TRBV7-7; 8 bases are shared with TRBD1. This TCR was recovered from a woman in her forties in good health and CMV-seronegative. DNA for the CDR3: TGTGCTAGCAGCGCAACAGGGGGTTCCTACAATGAGCAGTTCTTC. As protein: CASSATGGSYNEQFF.